Sequencing of this T cell receptor beta chain was carried out in a study of blood T cells in healthy people across ages. With 6 bases clipped from V and 0 bases from J, the junction kept 11 bases outside the gene matches. The CDR3 is made up of 16 amino acids. The germline gives CDR1 DFQATT, CDR2 SNEGSKA (reference sequence). Primed by a sample-barcoded 5' primer and a J-beta primer mix, a second PCR proceeded for roughly 6 to 12 cycles. TCRdb re-called the 5' RACE reads with MiXCR, one entry per CDR3 protein. The sample shows roughly 500,000 distinct CDR3 sequences, around 24% of them seen only once. With regard to this clonotype: Its antigen remains unknown.

Study-wide results and caveats: Naive CD4+ cells and diversity were both higher in long-lived donors than in aged donors.

The data also belong to a second study, concerning T cells of mothers and their children. This second report adds: Slightly higher but non-significant overlap marked related mother-child pairs versus unrelated pairs.

This chain links TRBV20-1 with TRBJ2-3, with TRBD2 identical over 8 bases. Sequenced input: blood. This receptor was identified in a boy younger than 18 in good health. The CDR3 spells CSAPPPSGGSTDTQYF. The CDR3 DNA follows: TGCAGTGCCCCGCCCCCGAGCGGGGGAAGCACAGATACGCAGTATTTT.